Listed below are T cell receptor beta chains from one sample, sequenced in a study of blood T cell repertoires in COVID-19. TCRdb's copy holds only in-frame clones and misses some; the assay was immunoSEQ multiplex PCR. This table has under 300,000 clones, 70% to 85% appearing once. The material sequenced was PBMCs or T cells enriched from blood (not recorded which). Receptors originate from a man aged 35 to 55 who had recovered from COVID-19. Each CDR3 is given with its conserved first and last residue. D genes are given only for firm matches. Clone size is shown for a subset of rows, as once, few, many or a class of expanded clone.

V gene: TRBV28; D gene: -; clone size: -; J gene: TRBJ1-2; CDR3 protein: CASSTGTSYGYTF; CDR3 DNA: TGTGCCAGCAGTACCGGGACAAGCTATGGCTACACCTTC
V gene: TRBV5-1; D gene: -; clone size: -; J gene: TRBJ1-6; CDR3 protein: CASSLDSNSPLHF; CDR3 DNA: TGCGCCAGCAGCTTGGACAGTAATTCACCCCTCCACTTT
V gene: TRBV6-6; D gene: -; clone size: -; J gene: TRBJ2-1; CDR3 protein: CASSQSHSSYNEQFF; CDR3 DNA: TGTGCCAGCAGTCAATCTCATAGCTCCTACAATGAGCAGTTCTTC
V gene: TRBV21-1; D gene: -; clone size: -; J gene: TRBJ2-5; CDR3 protein: CASSKGGVAGDNETQYF; CDR3 DNA: TGTGCCAGCAGCAAAGGGGGAGTAGCGGGAGATAATGAGACCCAGTACTTC
V gene: TRBV2; D gene: -; clone size: -; J gene: TRBJ1-5; CDR3 protein: CASRNRDKGNQPQHF; CDR3 DNA: TGTGCCAGCAGGAACAGGGATAAGGGCAATCAGCCCCAGCATTTT
V gene: TRBV9; D gene: -; clone size: -; J gene: TRBJ1-6; CDR3 protein: CASSVGQGWGSPLHF; CDR3 DNA: TGTGCCAGCAGCGTAGGGCAGGGTTGGGGTTCACCCCTCCACTTT
V gene: TRBV3-1/TRBV3-2; D gene: TRBD2; clone size: -; J gene: TRBJ2-2; CDR3 protein: CASSLTSGGAGELFF; CDR3 DNA: TGTGCCAGCAGCTTGACTAGCGGGGGAGCCGGGGAGCTGTTTTTT
V gene: TRBV5-1; D gene: TRBD1; clone size: -; J gene: TRBJ1-2; CDR3 protein: CASSLQGNYGYTF; CDR3 DNA: TGCGCCAGCAGCTTACAGGGGAACTATGGCTACACCTTC
V gene: TRBV5-1; D gene: TRBD2; clone size: -; J gene: TRBJ2-7; CDR3 protein: CATSYNSGGAYEQYF; CDR3 DNA: TGCGCCACCAGTTATAATAGCGGGGGGGCCTACGAGCAGTACTTC
V gene: TRBV11-3; D gene: -; clone size: -; J gene: TRBJ2-2; CDR3 protein: CASSLEAPAGISGELFF; CDR3 DNA: TGTGCCAGCAGCTTAGAGGCGCCGGCGGGGATTTCCGGGGAGCTGTTTTTT
V gene: TRBV28; D gene: -; clone size: -; J gene: TRBJ1-4; CDR3 protein: CASSFFAGNNEKLFF; CDR3 DNA: TGTGCCAGCAGTTTTTTTGCGGGAAACAATGAAAAACTGTTTTTT
V gene: TRBV27; D gene: -; clone size: once; J gene: TRBJ2-7; CDR3 protein: CASSLEGQGEQYF; CDR3 DNA: TGTGCCAGCAGTTTGGAGGGGCAGGGTGAGCAGTACTTC
V gene: TRBV11-2; D gene: -; clone size: many; J gene: TRBJ1-6; CDR3 protein: CASSLVPDSPLHF; CDR3 DNA: TGTGCCAGCAGCTTAGTTCCGGATTCACCCCTCCACTTT
V gene: TRBV5-1; D gene: -; clone size: few; J gene: TRBJ2-5; CDR3 protein: CASSIEGTKGETQYF; CDR3 DNA: TGCGCCAGCAGCATAGAGGGGACAAAAGGGGAGACCCAGTACTTC
V gene: TRBV3-1/TRBV3-2; D gene: TRBD1; clone size: -; J gene: TRBJ1-2; CDR3 protein: CASSQDRLGQGAGGYTF; CDR3 DNA: TGTGCCAGCAGCCAAGATCGGCTGGGACAGGGGGCTGGGGGCTACACCTTC
V gene: TRBV28; D gene: TRBD1; clone size: -; J gene: TRBJ1-4; CDR3 protein: CASSRVRDRDGEKLFF; CDR3 DNA: TGTGCCAGCAGCAGGGTGAGGGACAGGGATGGAGAAAAACTGTTTTTT
V gene: TRBV13; D gene: -; clone size: -; J gene: TRBJ2-2; CDR3 protein: CASRLLGPYGTGELFF; CDR3 DNA: TGTGCCAGCAGACTACTAGGGCCCTATGGGACCGGGGAGCTGTTTTTT
V gene: TRBV7-3; D gene: -; clone size: -; J gene: TRBJ1-1; CDR3 protein: CASSQDSNTEAFF; CDR3 DNA: TGTGCCAGCAGCCAGGACAGCAACACTGAAGCTTTCTTT
V gene: TRBV18; D gene: -; clone size: -; J gene: TRBJ1-1; CDR3 protein: CASSPSEDTEAFF; CDR3 DNA: TGTGCCAGCTCACCATCCGAGGACACTGAAGCTTTCTTT
V gene: TRBV28; D gene: TRBD1; clone size: few; J gene: TRBJ1-1; CDR3 protein: CASSLTGATATEAFF; CDR3 DNA: TGTGCCAGCAGTCTAACAGGGGCCACGGCCACTGAAGCTTTCTTT
V gene: TRBV11-1; D gene: TRBD2; clone size: -; J gene: TRBJ2-7; CDR3 protein: CASSWGGGSYEQYF; CDR3 DNA: TGTGCCAGCAGCTGGGGCGGGGGCTCCTACGAGCAGTACTTC
V gene: TRBV6-2/TRBV6-3; D gene: TRBD1; clone size: -; J gene: TRBJ1-1; CDR3 protein: CASSGQDRGLAFF; CDR3 DNA: TGTGCCAGCAGTGGCCAGGACAGGGGGCTCGCTTTCTTT
V gene: TRBV19; D gene: -; clone size: -; J gene: TRBJ1-2; CDR3 protein: CASSINIYGYTF; CDR3 DNA: TGTGCCAGTAGTATTAACATCTATGGCTACACCTTC
V gene: TRBV4-3; D gene: -; clone size: -; J gene: TRBJ1-6; CDR3 protein: CASSQVQNSPLHF; CDR3 DNA: TGCGCCAGCAGCCAAGTTCAGAATTCACCCCTCCACTTT